Listed below are T cell receptor beta chains from one sample, sequenced in a study of identical twins. TCRdb re-derived calls from the 5' RACE reads in MiXCR, one entry per CDR3 protein. The sample has a few hundred thousand distinct CDR3 sequences; approximately 25% are singletons. The data also belong to a second study, concerning T cells expressing NK-cell markers.

Sequencing was done on a sample of CD4+ T cells sorted from blood. The receptor set was obtained from a woman aged 18-30 years in good health. Both conserved end residues are trimmed from each CDR3.

CDR3aa: ASSQGSGNYEKLF
v_gene: TRBV5-1

CDR3aa: ASSARQGWDTEAF
v_gene: TRBV10-1

CDR3aa: ASSSSSGTTYEQY
v_gene: TRBV5-6

CDR3aa: SADSGVTDTQY
v_gene: TRBV20-1

CDR3aa: ASSHRGTSTDTQY
v_gene: TRBV3-1

CDR3aa: ASSYSGVAEAF
v_gene: TRBV6-5

CDR3aa: ASSPQPVPAYEQY
v_gene: TRBV6-1

CDR3aa: ASSLSRTGEETQY
v_gene: TRBV7-9

CDR3aa: ASSLGLSGDTQY
v_gene: TRBV7-7

CDR3aa: ASSLDIQY
v_gene: TRBV12-3/TRBV12-4

CDR3aa: ASGYEQY
v_gene: TRBV6-2/TRBV6-3

CDR3aa: ASSPSRTSRDNEQY
v_gene: TRBV11-2

CDR3aa: ASSLKGPEAF
v_gene: TRBV5-1

CDR3aa: ASSFRLGPSYEQY
v_gene: TRBV7-7

CDR3aa: SASSGRGVNEQF
v_gene: TRBV20-1

CDR3aa: AWSVGSSGFYNEQF
v_gene: TRBV30

CDR3aa: ASSQYADTQY
v_gene: TRBV3-1

CDR3aa: ATARGGDYEQY
v_gene: TRBV6-2/TRBV6-3

CDR3aa: ASSPQGTGIAGELF
v_gene: TRBV16

CDR3aa: ASTPRGGSNEQF
v_gene: TRBV7-9

CDR3aa: AIRDTNEQF
v_gene: TRBV10-3

CDR3aa: SAGATDTQY
v_gene: TRBV20-1

CDR3aa: ASSQISSDNEQF
v_gene: TRBV5-4

CDR3aa: ASSLDVPGELF
v_gene: TRBV5-1

CDR3aa: ASLAEGNQPQH
v_gene: TRBV2

CDR3aa: SVSEYEQY
v_gene: TRBV29-1

CDR3aa: STPGQPNTEAF
v_gene: TRBV29-1

CDR3aa: ASSLYATNEKLF
v_gene: TRBV5-8

CDR3aa: ASSRNRGRMSNQPQH
v_gene: TRBV6-1

CDR3aa: ASSLGHSTDTQY
v_gene: TRBV5-1

CDR3aa: ASSSQLFPGYNEQF
v_gene: TRBV7-2

CDR3aa: ASSDWGRGNEQF
v_gene: TRBV9

CDR3aa: ASSLGGTGKREQY
v_gene: TRBV28

CDR3aa: ASSPEGVYGYT
v_gene: TRBV12-3/TRBV12-4

CDR3aa: SAGGPYDEQY
v_gene: TRBV20-1

CDR3aa: SAPRARWGNEQF
v_gene: TRBV20-1